This T cell receptor beta chain was documented in a study of blood T cell repertoires in COVID-19. Whole-study context: COVID-19 samples from acute and convalescent phases originated in the United States, Italy and Spain.

Authors' processing steps: It was from reference gene primer amplification that nucleated cell counts were estimated. Data came from immunoSEQ multiplex PCR; TCRdb stores just in-frame clones and leaves some out. V, J and clone size derive from that table, while D and trimming were established from the DNA sequence. The repertoire includes 130,000 to 150,000 clones, 80% of them detected once, and approximately 3.5% sits in the top ten. The germline V gene has CDR1 LGHNA and CDR2 YSLEER. V was pared by 3 bases and J by 0 bases, with 6 bases of the junction left unmatched. CDR3 length equals 16 residues.

The chain links TRBV4-3 to TRBJ2-3, with 7 bases fitting TRBD2. The specimen sequenced was peripheral blood. This receptor was obtained from a man between 65 and 85 years old who had recovered from COVID-19. DNA of the CDR3: TGCGCCAGCAGCCACCACCGGGGAGGGAGCACAGATACGCAGTATTTT. Translated, it gives CASSHHRGGSTDTQYF.